The entry below describes one TCR beta chain. This clone was seen a single time. Its antigen is still unknown. The input lacks base qualities; no much larger clone sits a single base away. The sample comes from a study of blood T cell repertoires in COVID-19 (dated by TCRdb to the early 2020s). In terms of the full investigation: Collaborator samples came from the United States, Italy and Spain and covered acute and convalescent phases of COVID-19. The prospective study material was composed of cDNA or gDNA derived from T cells, B-cell-depleted T cells, or PBMCs. The dataset comprised deeply sampled blood TCRbeta repertoires from subjects exposed to, actively infected with, or recovered from COVID-19. The repertoires were released in a freely available public database meant as a resource for research on the immune response to SARS-CoV-2. Samples came from the ongoing ImmuneRACE study (first 160 participants) plus 1,254 subjects from 6 global collaborators. Sample metadata almost always included a de-identified subject ID, COVID-19 status, age in years and sex. Where available, HLA class I and class II types were obtained from metadata supplied by the sample provider rather than from assay-based typing. The full study reports these points: Clinical and demographic metadata were provided uncurated, with the amount varying by source and participant.

Trimming takes 4 bases off V and 3 bases off J; junction bases not matched to a gene: 1. The CDR3 holds 14 amino acids from the cysteine to the phenylalanine. Left in the record is the CDR3 DNA by itself, 42 bases read in frame from the first base. CDR1 and CDR2, per the germline V gene (reference sequence), are LGHDT and YNNKEL. One collaborating source in Seattle enrolled patients while the patients were actively infected and followed the patients over time throughout the course of disease. Each collaborating institution followed its own protocols to collect whole blood in K2EDTA tubes. Collaborator samples were shipped for TCRbeta analysis as frozen whole blood, isolated PBMCs, or DNA extracted from either sample type. TCRbeta CDR3 regions were amplified from genomic DNA by means of the immunoSEQ Assay, a bias-controlled multiplex PCR. Regarding the original processing steps: Within the assay, amplification of reference gene primers was used to estimate how many nucleated cells each sample contained. Sequence reads were collapsed and filtered to measure the absolute abundance of every unique TCRbeta CDR3 rearrangement. For each sample, productive Simpson clonality was calculated as the square root of Simpson's diversity index across productive rearrangements. TCRdb limited this immuneACCESS table to in-frame rearrangements with V and J called. A share of clones is missing; checked studies link under half to unresolved V genes, and the rest is unexplained. The V and J calls and clone size were taken over from that table, and D and trimming were inferred from the DNA. The sample contains around 270,000 clones, 70% to 85% of them found a single time. Clones ranked in the top ten supply approximately 0.94% of the sample.

The specimen sequenced was peripheral blood. This TCR was sampled from a human donor with COVID-19, enrolled during active disease. The donor label of this sample is uncertain. The rearrangement joined TRBV3-1 (or the pseudogene TRBV3-2) to TRBJ1-5; the junction holds 9 bases that match TRBD1. In nucleotide form, the sequence is TGTGCCAGCAGCCTACAGGGGGCCAATCAGCCCCAGCATTTT. It specifies CASSLQGANQPQHF.